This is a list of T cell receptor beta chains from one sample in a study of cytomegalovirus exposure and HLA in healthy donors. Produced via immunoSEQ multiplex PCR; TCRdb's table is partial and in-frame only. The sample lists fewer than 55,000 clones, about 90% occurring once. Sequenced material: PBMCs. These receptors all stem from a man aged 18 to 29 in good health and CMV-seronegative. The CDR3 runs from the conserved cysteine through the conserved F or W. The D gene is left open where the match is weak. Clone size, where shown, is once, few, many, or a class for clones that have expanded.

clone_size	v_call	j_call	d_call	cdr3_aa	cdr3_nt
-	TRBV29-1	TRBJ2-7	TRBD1	CSGRTGEISEQYF	TGCAGCGGGCGGACAGGGGAAATCAGCGAGCAGTACTTC
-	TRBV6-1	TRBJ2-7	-	CASRTPSSYEQYF	TGTGCCAGCAGGACACCGAGCTCCTACGAGCAGTACTTC
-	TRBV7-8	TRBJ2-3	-	CASSPLAGPDTQYF	TGTGCCAGCAGCCCCCTGGCGGGCCCAGATACGCAGTATTTT
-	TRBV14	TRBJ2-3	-	CASSQSTVGLDTQYF	TGTGCCAGCAGCCAGTCGACAGTGGGGCTGGATACGCAGTATTTT
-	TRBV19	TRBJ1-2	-	CASSLDVLRTYGYTF	TGTGCCAGTAGCTTGGACGTATTAAGGACTTATGGCTACACCTTC
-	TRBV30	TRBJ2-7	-	CAWSVSGREQYF	TGTGCCTGGAGTGTTTCTGGGCGCGAGCAGTACTTC
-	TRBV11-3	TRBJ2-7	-	CASSLDRYEQYF	TGTGCCAGCAGCTTAGATCGGTACGAGCAGTACTTC
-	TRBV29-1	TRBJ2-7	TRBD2	CSVEGDYKREQYF	TGCAGCGTTGAAGGGGACTACAAACGCGAGCAGTACTTC
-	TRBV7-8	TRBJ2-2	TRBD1	CASTPRGLFEGARSGELFF	TGTGCCAGCACACCTAGGGGGCTTTTTGAGGGAGCGAGGTCCGGGGAGCTGTTTTTT
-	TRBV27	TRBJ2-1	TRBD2	CASSYGQVREGTYNEQFF	TGTGCCAGCAGTTACGGGCAAGTGCGGGAGGGAACTTACAATGAGCAGTTCTTC
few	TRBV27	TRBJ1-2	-	CASSSPAARGYTF	TGTGCCAGCAGCTCCCCCGCGGCACGTGGCTACACCTTC
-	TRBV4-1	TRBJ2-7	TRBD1	CASSQGDRGRDEQYF	TGCGCCAGCAGCCAAGGAGACAGGGGTCGCGACGAGCAGTACTTC
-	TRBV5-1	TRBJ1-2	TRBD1	CASSVGTGGASGYTF	TGCGCCAGCAGCGTCGGGACAGGGGGCGCATCTGGCTACACCTTC
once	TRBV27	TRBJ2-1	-	CASSLFQGANNEQFF	TGTGCCAGCAGTTTATTTCAAGGGGCAAACAATGAGCAGTTCTTC
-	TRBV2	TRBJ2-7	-	CASSEVAGREQYF	TGTGCCAGCAGTGAAGTGGCAGGGCGCGAGCAGTACTTC
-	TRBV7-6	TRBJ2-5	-	CASSPLTRSETQYF	TGTGCCAGCAGCCCGCTGACAAGGTCGGAGACCCAGTACTTC
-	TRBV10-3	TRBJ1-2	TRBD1	CAITRDREVDGYTF	TGTGCCATCACTAGGGACAGGGAAGTGGATGGCTACACCTTC
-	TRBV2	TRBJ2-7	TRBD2	CASSGVAGGNEQYF	TGTGCCAGCAGTGGGGTAGCGGGAGGAAACGAGCAGTACTTC
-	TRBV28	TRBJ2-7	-	CASSLPRTYEQYF	TGTGCCAGCAGTTTACCCAGGACATACGAGCAGTACTTC
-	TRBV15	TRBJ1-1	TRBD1	CATSRETGTGRNTEAFF	TGCGCCACCAGCAGGGAAACAGGGACAGGGAGGAACACTGAAGCTTTCTTT
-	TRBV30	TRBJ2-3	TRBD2	CAWLLAGGPTDTQYF	TGTGCCTGGCTTCTAGCGGGAGGGCCGACAGATACGCAGTATTTT
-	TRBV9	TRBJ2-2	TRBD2	CASSSSGLAGGGGAGELFF	TGTGCCAGCAGCTCATCGGGACTAGCGGGAGGCGGAGGGGCCGGGGAGCTGTTTTTT
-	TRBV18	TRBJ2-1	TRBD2	CASSPNRTSGNEQFF	TGTGCCAGCTCACCAAACAGGACTAGCGGGAATGAGCAGTTCTTC
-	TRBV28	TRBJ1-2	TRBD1	CASSSPGTGAYGYTF	TGTGCCAGCAGTTCCCCTGGGACAGGGGCCTATGGCTACACCTTC
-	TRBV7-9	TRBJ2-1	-	CASSLGRNEQFF	TGTGCCAGCAGCTTAGGCAGGAATGAGCAGTTCTTC
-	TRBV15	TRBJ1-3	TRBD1	CATSSALAGGGNTIYF	TGTGCCACCAGCAGCGCCCTGGCAGGGGGCGGAAACACCATATATTTT